The T cell receptor (beta chain) under discussion was sequenced for a study of cytomegalovirus exposure and HLA in healthy donors. Study summary: A prior analysis found 117 million unique TCR beta sequences from 150 million to 200 million T cells.

The trim removed 4 bases at V and 5 bases at J, leaving 12 bases unmatched. From germline, CDR1 is SGHNT and CDR2 YYREEE (reference sequence). This CDR3 comprises 16 residues. It was with 60 Vbeta and 13 Jbeta primers that the PCR ran. Libraries were prepared by immunoSEQ multiplex PCR; TCRdb keeps only in-frame clonotypes and omits some of them. The data hold 45,000 to 65,000 clones, with roughly 82% observed a single time. The source is a man aged 30-40 years in good health and CMV-seronegative. The material sequenced was PBMCs. The chain has TRBV5-4 and TRBJ2-1, with TRBD2 identical over 7 bases. The CDR3 protein is CASSPPGGSLDNEQFF. In nucleotides, the CDR3 is TGTGCCAGCAGCCCCCCCGGGGGGAGTCTAGACAATGAGCAGTTCTTC.